This TCR beta chain was obtained from a study of OX40 agonist ivuxolimab in advanced cancers. As for the study in general: The dose-escalation group included hepatocellular carcinoma, melanoma, renal cell carcinoma and head and neck cancer.

The CDR3 runs to 15 residues. CDR1 SGHRS and CDR2 YFSETQ come from the germline V gene. The germline V and J ends were trimmed by 0 bases and 0 bases, with 7 bases remaining between them. On this clone: Antigen specificity is unknown.

Repertoires were generated with immunoSEQ multiplex PCR, while TCRdb's copy carries only in-frame clones and drops some. The sample records 100,000 or so clones, around 90% being singletons. Study-wide results and caveats: On average, CD8+ T cells showed a greater number of expanded clones than CD4+. Circulating CD4+ and CD8+ T cells showed clonal expansion by week 6 at 0.1 to 3.0 mg/kg.

The timepoints at which blood was sampled were baseline, cycle 4 day 1, and cycle 7 day 1. This TCR was sampled from an adult with an advanced solid tumor such as melanoma, head and neck, liver or kidney cancer. This sample comprised CD4+ or CD8+ T cells sorted from blood, obtained in a trial of the OX40 agonist ivuxolimab. The chain joins TRBV5-1 to TRBJ1-3, with D possibly matching TRBD1 (5 bases). The CDR3 nucleotides read TGCGCCAGCAGCTTGGGGGGCTCCTCTGGAAACACCATATATTTT. It is translated as CASSLGGSSGNTIYF.